This TCR beta chain derives from a study of cytomegalovirus exposure and HLA in healthy donors. Comments on this clone: Its antigen is undetermined.

A multiplex PCR was run with 60 Vbeta primers and 13 Jbeta primers. Data came from immunoSEQ multiplex PCR; TCRdb stores just in-frame clones and leaves some out. The repertoire holds 95,000 to 150,000 clones, with approximately 72% as singletons. General study findings and limits: There were reportedly fewer N-insertions in an Asian-associated ancestry cluster than the approximately 700-donor mean, in a later analysis. Later on, a genetic analysis was performed. It linked a missense variant in DCLRE1C with V- and J-gene trimming of TCR beta.

The TCR sequence derives from a man aged 18 to 30 in good health and CMV-seronegative. What was sequenced was PBMCs.

This CDR3 reads CASSYWGQGSDEQYF. The CDR3 DNA reads TGTGCCAGCAGTTATTGGGGACAGGGTAGCGACGAGCAGTACTTC. The chain recombines TRBV6-5 with TRBJ2-7; TRBD1 matches at 9 bases. The germline gives CDR1 MNHEY, CDR2 SVGAGI. This CDR3 is built from 15 residues. J lost 5 bases, V lost 3 bases, and 8 bases had no gene match.